The T cell receptor (beta chain) under discussion was sequenced for a study of cytomegalovirus exposure and HLA in healthy donors. Regarding the study as a whole: In a later analysis, common viral pathogens appeared linked to several of the most significant clusters. Indistinguishability led to the exclusion of some V segments, TRBV6-2 and TRBV6-3 included.

This clone turned up a few times. Its target is unknown. Every donor was a healthy person donating bone marrow. The CDR3 loop spans 16 amino acids. The V gene's germline CDR1 is WNHNN and CDR2 SYGVQD (reference sequence). Germline trimming cut 3 bases from V and 7 bases from J; bases unmatched to any gene: 9. The PCR ran on 60 Vbeta and 13 Jbeta primers. This table comes from immunoSEQ multiplex PCR, and its TCRdb copy is limited to in-frame clones, with some not included. The profile shows more than 100,000 clones, around two thirds of them singletons. This receptor was obtained from a woman aged 50 to 65 in good health and CMV-seronegative. The rearrangement links TRBV10-1 to TRBJ2-1; 10 nucleotides align to TRBD1. Sequencing was performed on PBMCs. CDR3 nucleotide sequence: TGCGCCAGCAGTGACTTCGGGACAGGGGATATGAATGAGCAGTTCTTC. It translates to CASSDFGTGDMNEQFF.